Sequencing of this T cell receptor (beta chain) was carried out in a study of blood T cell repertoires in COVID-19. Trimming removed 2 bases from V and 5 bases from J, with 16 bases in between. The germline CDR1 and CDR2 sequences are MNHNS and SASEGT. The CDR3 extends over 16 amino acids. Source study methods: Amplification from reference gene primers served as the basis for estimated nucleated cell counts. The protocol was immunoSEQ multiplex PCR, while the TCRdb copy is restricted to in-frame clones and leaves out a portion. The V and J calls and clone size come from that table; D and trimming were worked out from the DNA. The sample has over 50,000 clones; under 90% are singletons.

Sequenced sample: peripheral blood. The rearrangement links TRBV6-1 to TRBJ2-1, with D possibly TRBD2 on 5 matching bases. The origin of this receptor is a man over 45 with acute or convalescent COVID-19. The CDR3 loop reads CASSETLSGEDNEQFF. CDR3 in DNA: TGTGCCAGCAGTGAAACGTTAAGCGGAGAGGACAATGAGCAGTTCTTC.